The 13 T cell receptor beta chains listed next were all sequenced from one sample in a study of blood T cell repertoires in COVID-19. Some clones are missing from TCRdb's copy, which holds only in-frame ones; the method was immunoSEQ multiplex PCR. In the table there are some 110,000 clones, approximately 87% of which are singletons. Sequencing was carried out using peripheral blood. The receptors come from a man in his 70s who had recovered from COVID-19.

The V call is TRBV5-1, the J call TRBJ1-2; possibly TRBD1 for D (5 bases). Trimming took 0 bases from V and 5 from J, leaving 11 bases between them. The germline V gene has CDR1 SGHRS and CDR2 YFSETQ. CDR3 length: 14 amino acids. The DNA of the CDR3 is TGCGCCAGCAGCTTGGGGGGCGCACCTTATGGCTACACCTTC. Protein sequence: CASSLGGAPYGYTF.

This clone was seen only once. V gene TRBV5-1 combines with J gene TRBJ2-7; 8 nucleotides match TRBD2. Per the germline V gene, CDR1 is SGHRS and CDR2 is YFSETQ. Trimming cost V 4 bases and J 2 bases; bases outside gene matches: 17. The CDR3 has 18 residues. This CDR3 reads CASSPGRAGEGLPYEQYF. The CDR3 DNA is TGCGCCAGCAGCCCCGGCCGAGCGGGGGAAGGCCTCCCCTACGAGCAGTACTTC. Looking up the rest from reference TRBV5-1 and TRBJ2-7 gives the full variable domain: KAGVTQTPRYLIKTRGQQVTLSCSPISGHRSVSWYQQTPGQGLQFLFEYFSETQRNKGNFPGRFSGRQFSNSRSEMNVSTLELGDSALYLCASSPGRAGEGLPYEQYFGPGTRLTVT.

CDR3 region: CASSWDMGSYNEQFF. The DNA for the CDR3 is TGTGCCAGCAGCTGGGACATGGGCTCCTACAATGAGCAGTTCTTC. The chain couples TRBV7-3 to TRBJ2-1, with D tentatively TRBD1 (6 bases). Germline loops: CDR1 SGHTA, CDR2 FQGTGA. The CDR3 length is 15 residues. V lost 4 bases and J lost 0, with 10 bases in between.

The J gene is TRBJ1-2, the V gene TRBV6-4, with 10 bases identical to TRBD1. V lost 4 bases, J lost 7 bases, and 6 bases stayed unmatched. CDR1 MRHNA and CDR2 SNTAGT come from the germline V gene. The CDR3 is 14 amino acids. The CDR3 DNA sequence: TGTGCCAGCAGTGCCGACAGGGGGCGAAGTGGCTACACCTTC. It translates to CASSADRGRSGYTF.

The rearrangement links TRBV9 to TRBJ1-5; TRBD1 agrees at 8 bases. The CDR3 runs 16 residues. The V and J ends lost 4 bases and 5 bases, in that order; junction bases with no gene match: 11. Germline V gene sequence: CDR1 SGDLS, CDR2 YYNGEE. The DNA of the CDR3 is TGTGCCAGCAGCCCCTTCGCGGACAGGGTTGATCAGCCCCAGCATTTT. Its protein is CASSPFADRVDQPQHF.

The chain combines TRBV7-6 with TRBJ1-3; D ambiguous. Germline lookup yields CDR1 SGHVS and CDR2 FNYEAQ. The CDR3 covers 12 residues. V was trimmed by 5 bases and J by 5 bases, leaving 7 bases between them. CDR3 nucleotide sequence: TGTGCCAGCAGCCCGGGGAGAAACACCATATATTTT. This encodes CASSPGRNTIYF.

This clone was picked up a small number of times. V is TRBV25-1 and J is TRBJ1-2; a possible D gene is TRBD1 (5 bases). V was trimmed by 5 bases and J by 4 bases, leaving 8 bases between them. From germline, CDR1 is MGHDK and CDR2 SYGVNS. This CDR3 is 12 amino acids long. This chain's CDR3 is CASSTGLYGYTF. CDR3 nucleotides: TGTGCCAGCAGTACAGGTCTCTATGGCTACACCTTC.

The chain joins TRBV3-1 (or the pseudogene TRBV3-2) to TRBJ1-3, with D perhaps TRBD1 (6 bases). The CDR3 has 16 residues. Trimming pared 4 bases from V and 1 base from J, leaving 14 bases between. The germline CDR1 and CDR2 sequences are LGHDT and YNNKEL (reference sequence). The CDR3 sequence is CASSLNPGQSGNTIYF. The CDR3 DNA is TGTGCCAGCAGCCTAAACCCCGGACAGTCTGGAAACACCATATATTTT.

J is TRBJ1-5 and V is TRBV5-1, with D possibly being TRBD1 (5 bases). The length of the CDR3 is 13 residues. V dropped 2 bases and J dropped 5 bases, with 8 bases sitting between them. CDR1 SGHRS and CDR2 YFSETQ come from the germline V gene. The CDR3 DNA is TGCGCCAGCAGCTTCTCGGGGGATCAGCCCCAGCATTTT. This translates into CASSFSGDQPQHF.

This chain uses TRBV2 with TRBJ2-1, with 7 positions matching TRBD2. Germline values: CDR1 SNHLY, CDR2 FYNNEI. The CDR3 is 14 amino acids. Trimming cost V 7 bases and J 4 bases; bases outside gene matches: 7. CDR3 loop: CASKGTSEYNEQFF. The CDR3 coding sequence is TGTGCCAGCAAGGGTACTAGCGAGTACAATGAGCAGTTCTTC.

This clone was found once. The gene calls are TRBV19 and TRBJ1-5, with a possible D match to TRBD1 (5 bases). Germline V gives CDR1 LNHDA, CDR2 SQIVND (reference sequence). Trimming took 7 bases from V and 0 from J, leaving 13 bases between them. The CDR3 covers 15 residues. In DNA form, the CDR3 reads TGTGCCAGTACCCTCCAGGGATATAGCAATCAGCCCCAGCATTTT. It specifies CASTLQGYSNQPQHF.

The sample holds one count of this clone. V usage is TRBV12-3 or TRBV12-4 and J usage is TRBJ1-5; TRBD1 matches 8 bases. The junction had 2 bases not matched to a gene; V was cut back by 5 bases and J by 5 bases. The CDR3 totals 13 residues. CDR3 amino acids: CASSPDRDQPQHF. Written as DNA, the CDR3 is TGTGCCAGCAGTCCGGACAGGGATCAGCCCCAGCATTTT.

The V and J genes are TRBV7-9 and TRBJ2-7, with 13 bases fitting TRBD2. The V segment lost 5 bases and the J segment 6 bases; nucleotides outside the gene matches: 7. CDR3 length equals 15 residues. Germline V gene sequence: CDR1 SEHNR, CDR2 FQNEAQ (reference sequence). DNA of the CDR3: TGTGCCAGCAGCAGTAAAAGACTAGCGGGAGGCGAGCAGTACTTC. Residues: CASSSKRLAGGEQYF. Complete variable domain (other parts from reference TRBV7-9 and TRBJ2-7): DTGVSQNPRHKITKRGQNVTFRCDPISEHNRLYWYRQTLGQGPEFLTYFQNEAQLEKSRLLSDRFSAERPKGSFSTLEIQRTEQGDSAMYLCASSSKRLAGGEQYFGPGTRLTVT.